In its sample, the clone carrying this T cell receptor (beta chain) was seen many times. Its specificity is unknown. These data originate in a study of blood T cells in healthy people across ages. Regarding the study as a whole: With age, beta diversity per million T cells declined roughly linearly, significantly by 40 to 50. More naive CD4+ cells and higher diversity were found in long-lived than in aged donors.

Researchers isolated at least 6 million PBMCs per sample. Combining a sample-barcoded 5' primer with a J-beta primer mix, a second PCR ran for roughly 7 to 11 cycles. TCRdb re-analysed the 5' RACE reads in MiXCR, keeping a single row per CDR3 protein. The sample comprises just under 900,000 distinct CDR3 sequences, under 35% of which are singletons, and approximately 15% rests with the top ten. CDR1 is DFQATT and CDR2 is SNEGSKA in the germline V gene (reference sequence). This CDR3 is built from 15 residues. V dropped 2 bases and J dropped 5; count of bases not matched to a gene: 8. The receptor comes from a woman over 75 in good health. Specimen: blood. This chain connects TRBV20-1 to TRBJ2-5; TRBD2 agrees at 10 bases. Here the CDR3 reads CSARSPPTSGETQYF. CDR3 nucleotide sequence: TGCAGTGCTAGATCACCGCCGACTAGCGGGGAGACCCAGTACTTC.